This TCR beta chain was sequenced for a study of CD8 T cells in Susac syndrome. The study's findings and limits: CD8+ clonal expansion in Susac peaked in TEMRA cells and active patients.

The study sequenced TCR beta in blood CD8+ and CD4+ T cells. Under recently defined diagnostic criteria, the patients with Susac syndrome qualified as having definite or probable disease. With respect to this clonotype: What it binds is unknown.

Germline loops: CDR1 MNHEY, CDR2 SMNVEV (reference sequence). The CDR3 extends over 14 amino acids. The V end lost 3 bases, the J end lost 4 bases, and 13 bases lay between the germline ends. The authors reverse transcribed roughly 0.5 to 1 ug RNA with random hexamers. The method of amplification for TCR beta CDR3 was immunoSEQ multiplex PCR, covering 54 Vbeta and 13 Jbeta. TCRdb passed the immunoSEQ multiplex PCR reads through MiXCR, listing each CDR3 protein once. This sample has roughly 88,000 distinct CDR3 sequences, with about 96% found just once. V and J are TRBV27 and TRBJ2-7, with a possible D match to TRBD1 (7 bases). The sequence was obtained from a human donor with Susac syndrome. The sequencing sample was made of CD8+ T cells from PBMCs. This CDR3 is CASSLAGGRYEQYF. The CDR3 DNA sequence: TGTGCCAGCAGTTTGGCAGGGGGGAGGTACGAGCAGTACTTC.